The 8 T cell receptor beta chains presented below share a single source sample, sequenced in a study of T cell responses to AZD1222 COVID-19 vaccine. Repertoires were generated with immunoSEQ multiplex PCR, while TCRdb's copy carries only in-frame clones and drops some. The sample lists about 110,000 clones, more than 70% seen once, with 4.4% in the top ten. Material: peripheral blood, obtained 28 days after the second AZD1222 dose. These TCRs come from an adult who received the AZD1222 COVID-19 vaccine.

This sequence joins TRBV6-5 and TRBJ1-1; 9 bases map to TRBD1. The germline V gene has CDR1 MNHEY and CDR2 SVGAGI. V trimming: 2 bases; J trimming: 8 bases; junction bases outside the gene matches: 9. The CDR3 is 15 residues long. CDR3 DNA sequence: TGTGCCAGCAGTTACGGGGACAGGGTAGGAACCGAAGCTTTCTTT. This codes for CASSYGDRVGTEAFF.

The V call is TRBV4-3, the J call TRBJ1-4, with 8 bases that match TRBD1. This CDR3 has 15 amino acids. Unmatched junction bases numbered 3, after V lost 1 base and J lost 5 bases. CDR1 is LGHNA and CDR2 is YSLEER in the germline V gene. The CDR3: CASSQGGTGNEKLFF. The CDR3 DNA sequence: TGCGCCAGCAGCCAAGGCGGGACAGGAAATGAAAAACTGTTTTTT.

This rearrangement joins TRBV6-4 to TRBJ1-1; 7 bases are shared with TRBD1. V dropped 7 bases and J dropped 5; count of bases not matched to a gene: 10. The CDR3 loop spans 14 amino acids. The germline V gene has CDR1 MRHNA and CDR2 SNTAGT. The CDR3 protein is CASKLMTGSTEAFF. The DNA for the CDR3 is TGTGCCAGCAAACTAATGACAGGGTCTACTGAAGCTTTCTTT.

In DNA form, the CDR3 reads TGTGCCAGCAGCTTAGTAGCCCCTGGAAACACCATATATTTT. Its translation is CASSLVAPGNTIYF. This chain uses TRBV11-2 with TRBJ1-3; D remains ambiguous. Trimming cost V 1 base and J 2 bases, with 6 bases left between them. Germline-derived CDR1 and CDR2 are SGHAT and FQNNGV. The CDR3 consists of 14 residues.

As DNA, the CDR3 is TGTGCCTGGAGTTTGGGGAAATCCCGGGGGTCCACTGAAGCTTTCTTT. It codes for CAWSLGKSRGSTEAFF. V is TRBV30 and J is TRBJ1-1; weak D call: TRBD1 (5 bases). Per the germline V gene, CDR1 is GTSNPN and CDR2 is SVGIG (reference sequence). V lost 2 bases and J lost 4, with 20 bases in between. The CDR3 sequence is 16 residues long.

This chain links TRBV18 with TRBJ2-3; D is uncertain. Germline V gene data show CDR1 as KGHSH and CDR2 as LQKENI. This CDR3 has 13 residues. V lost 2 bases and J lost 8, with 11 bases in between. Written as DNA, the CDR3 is TGTGCCAGCTCACCAGAGGAGTTGGGTACGCAGTATTTT. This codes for CASSPEELGTQYF.

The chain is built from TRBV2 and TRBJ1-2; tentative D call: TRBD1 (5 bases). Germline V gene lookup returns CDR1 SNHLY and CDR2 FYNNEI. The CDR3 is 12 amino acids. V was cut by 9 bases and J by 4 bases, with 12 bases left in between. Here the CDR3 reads CASSPGLYGYTF. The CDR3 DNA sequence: TGTGCCAGTTCGCCGGGACTCTATGGCTACACCTTC.

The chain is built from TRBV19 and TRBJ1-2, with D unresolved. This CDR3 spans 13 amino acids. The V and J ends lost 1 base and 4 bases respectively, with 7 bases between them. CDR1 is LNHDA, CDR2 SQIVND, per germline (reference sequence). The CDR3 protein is CASSIGAIYGYTF. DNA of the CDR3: TGTGCCAGTAGTATAGGAGCTATCTATGGCTACACCTTC.